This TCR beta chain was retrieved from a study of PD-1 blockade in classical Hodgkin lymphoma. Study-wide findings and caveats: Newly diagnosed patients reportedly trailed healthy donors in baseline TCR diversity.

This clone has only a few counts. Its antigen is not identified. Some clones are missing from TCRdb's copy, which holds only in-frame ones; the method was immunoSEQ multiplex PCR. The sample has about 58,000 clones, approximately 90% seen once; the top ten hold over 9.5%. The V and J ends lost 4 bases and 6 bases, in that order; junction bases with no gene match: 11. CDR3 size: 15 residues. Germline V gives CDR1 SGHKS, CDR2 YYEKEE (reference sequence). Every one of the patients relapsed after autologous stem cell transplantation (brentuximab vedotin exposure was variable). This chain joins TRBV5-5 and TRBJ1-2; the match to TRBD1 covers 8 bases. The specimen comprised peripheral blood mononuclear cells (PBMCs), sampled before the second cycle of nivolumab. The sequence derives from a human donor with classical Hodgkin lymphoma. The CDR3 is CASSPDSGGGDGYTF. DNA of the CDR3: TGTGCCAGCAGCCCGGACTCAGGGGGCGGCGATGGCTACACCTTC.